In its sample, the clone carrying this TCR beta chain was seen many times. Stated time point: newly diagnosed GD, antithyroid drugs for less than 3 months. RNA isolated from PBMCs was used to make the TCR library. V was shortened by 5 bases and J by 0 bases, with 15 bases between the two germline ends. Germline V gives CDR1 SGHAT, CDR2 FQNNGV. The CDR3 length is 16 residues. The authors built TCR beta libraries using iRepertoire HTBI primers and Arm-PCR of CDR3 regions. Using its own MiXCR run on the multiplex PCR reads, TCRdb lists one record per CDR3 protein. The sample has about 430,000 distinct CDR3 sequences; about 15% are singletons. This sample was taken from a study of regulatory T cells in long-lasting Graves disease. These data were also filed under a second study, of T cells in Graves' hyperthyroidism and ophthalmopathy.

The V gene is TRBV11-2, the J gene TRBJ2-3; maybe TRBD2 (6 bases). The sequence came from a woman aged 40 to 50 with Graves disease. Specimen: peripheral blood mononuclear cells (PBMCs), collected at new diagnosis, from a patient treated with antithyroid drugs. CDR3 amino acids: CASSQGTAASTDTQYF. The DNA of the CDR3 is TGTGCCAGCAGCCAAGGGACTGCCGCTAGCACAGATACGCAGTATTTT.